This TCR beta chain derives from a study of cytomegalovirus exposure and HLA in healthy donors (dated by TCRdb to the late 2010s). A note on the overall study: According to an earlier analysis of a few hundred of the donors, about 179 million T cells yielded some 120 million unique TCR beta sequences and approximately 300 Gb of sequence data. An early release that covered about 640 HLA-typed donors contained approximately 300 gigabases of sequencing data and tens of millions of unique TCR sequences. A later analysis re-examined previously published TCR beta repertoires from just over 650 donors and added high-resolution HLA genotyping to investigate patterns of TCR occurrence. Typing coverage differed by locus: A, B, C, DRB1 and DQB1 were typed in roughly 629-630 donors, DQA1 in 500 to 550, DPA1 in around 580, and DPB1 in around 490. Rather than drawing on any new phenotypic data, the later analysis identified candidate immune exposures from TCR beta sequences and the way those sequences occurred across donors. Every repertoire in the discovery cohort had been generated on one and the same sequencing platform. Because of strong linkage in the cohort, five DR-DQ haplotypes were treated as single units for association and clustering. HLA typing covered class I and class II loci at four-digit resolution. The aim of the study was to test whether cataloging public T cell receptors could identify signatures of past pathogen exposure. In a later genetic analysis, genome-wide SNP genotypes for about 55% of the roughly 700 donors were used, and that subset was treated as a discovery cohort. Along with the approximately 700-subject first cohort, a separate validation cohort of over a hundred different subjects was used. Using immunosequencing, the study profiled T cell repertoires from around 670 subjects and related those repertoires to cytomegalovirus serostatus. An earlier analysis of roughly 600 of the donors used high-throughput TCR beta sequencing to judge whether each TCR beta V gene segment behaved as functional or pseudogenic. Of the roughly 400 genotyped donors, 65% to 90% fell in the genetic ancestry cluster associated with self-reported Caucasian donors. Donor age, sex, ethnicity and CMV serostatus were compiled alongside the repertoire data. Among about 390 genotyped donors of the cohort, an average of approximately 230,000 unique TCR beta nucleotide sequences were sequenced per donor, about a sixth of them non-productive. The study combined high-throughput TCR immunosequencing, statistical association of individual TCRs with disease status, and machine learning to predict cytomegalovirus infection status. Broad study findings and their caveats: Because HLA typing was missing for some donors at each locus, association tests included only the typed subset. Some IMGT-functional V segments, including TRBV6-2 and TRBV6-3, could not be distinguished by the 87-base-pair reads and were therefore excluded. The cohort was sequenced for TCR beta chains only, and without alpha or paired-chain data the features that could be detected were limited. The only immune exposure information available for the cohort was CMV serostatus. In an earlier analysis of fewer than 700 of the donors, most TCR beta V segments appeared in productive rearrangements about 87% or about 30% of the time, broadly matching IMGT annotations. When HLA alleles, especially DR and DQ, strongly co-occurred, attributing TCR associations to individual alleles was difficult. The earlier analysis of fewer than 750 of the donors excluded roughly 16 rarely observed V segments, including chromosome 9 orphons, because counts were too low. A later genetic analysis reported fewer N-insertions in productive TCRs among donors in an Asian-associated ancestry cluster than the approximately 670-donor mean. According to a later analysis, parvovirus B19, influenza, CMV and Epstein-Barr virus appeared linked to several top co-occurrence clusters. Linkage disequilibrium might explain the correlated functional status among segregating V segments, but an unknown experimental factor could not be ruled out. Most TCR sequences were seen in very few donors, while some public TCRs were found in many individuals. An association between a missense DCLRE1C variant and V-gene and J-gene trimming of TCR beta chains was found in a later genetic analysis and replicated in an independent cohort. The classifier was reported to diagnose cytomegalovirus status with high specificity and sensitivity in both the original cohort and the validation cohort. In a later analysis, the rate of TCR association differed among HLA loci, with DRB1 alleles having the most associated TCRs and HLA-C alleles having the fewest. In vitro tests confirmed that three of the cytomegalovirus-associated TCR beta chains recognize cytomegalovirus antigens. A later analysis found that HLA-associated TCR beta chains were more clonally expanded and had lower generation probabilities than equally common non-associated chains. Roughly uniform sequencing depth across donors was assumed in presence/absence analyses, although this assumption may not hold. In a later analysis, most CMV-associated TCR beta chains were found to appear HLA-restricted, with HLA associations seemingly driven largely by CMV exposure. The authors suggested that the approach could potentially be extended to other disease states and immunological phenotypes. In a later analysis, around 17,000 TCR beta sequences were associated with specific HLA alleles at a false discovery rate of 0.05. The sequencing pipeline was judged likely to have produced a cluster of highly shared sequence variants as a technical artifact. A further reported finding was that TCR beta sequences accurately predicted the HLA-A and HLA-B alleles for most subjects in the first cohort. The study listed 150 to 200 TCR beta chains as associated with cytomegalovirus.

The cohort consisted of 600 or so healthy bone marrow donors. Cohort members were all nominally healthy when sampled, although unrecorded immune exposures were likely present. The donor tested CMV seropositive, placing the donor among the roughly 270 seropositive members of the cohort. A peripheral blood sample was provided by each donor, and peripheral blood mononuclear cells were used for TCR beta sequencing. The Qiagen DNeasy Blood Extraction Kit was used to extract genomic DNA from the blood cell samples. Library preparation was by the immunoSEQ multiplex PCR assay. For the multiplex PCR, a mixture combining 60 forward primers for TCR Vbeta segments and 13 reverse primers for TCR Jbeta segments was used. A multiplex PCR assay on genomic DNA amplified the CDR3 region of rearranged TCR beta genes. Amplified TCR beta libraries were sequenced as 87-base-pair reads on the Illumina HiSeq System. The authors' pipeline ran thus. In a later analysis, some 80 million unique TCR beta chains were counted across the approximately 640 repertoires, and roughly 11 million of these chains were shared by at least two donors. A nearest-neighbor algorithm error-corrected the raw reads and collapsed the reads into unique sequences, merging closely related sequences to remove PCR and sequencing errors. V, D and J gene segments were assigned by aligning CDR3 sequences to IMGT reference sequences. Each retained sequence needed at least a six-nucleotide match to both a V gene segment and a J gene segment. A rearrangement was called productive if the CDR3 had no stop codons and remained in frame with V and J, and every other rearrangement was called non-productive. CDR3 was defined by IMGT convention, running from the second conserved V-encoded cysteine to the conserved J-encoded phenylalanine. The earlier analysis of about 530 of the donors excluded any sequence lacking an unambiguous match to a single V gene segment. An earlier analysis of several hundred of the donors classified V segments as functional when productive rearrangements were above 56.7% and as segregating when the standard deviation between donors was above 5%. To diagnose cytomegalovirus status from the catalog of TCR beta chain sequences, a statistical classification framework was built. V and J gene assignment, in a later analysis, came from comparing TCR nucleotide sequences with IMGT/GENE-DB human TR gene sequences. A later analysis assigned CDR3 sequences and most-parsimonious VDJ recombination scenarios with the TCRdist pipeline. In a later analysis, each TCR beta chain was defined by its CDR3 amino acid sequence together with its V-gene family, and reads without a unique V-gene family were excluded. A later analysis removed 592 highly shared, low-generation-probability nucleotide sequences to deal with suspected cross-contamination and a sequencing artifact. A later analysis calculated a clonal expansion index for each public chain from normalized within-repertoire ranks of inferred template counts. Generation probabilities in a later analysis came from a VDJ recombination model fitted to out-of-frame rearrangements, and those results were checked against IGoR. In a later analysis, hypergeometric tests were used to score TCR-TCR, TCR-HLA and TCR-CMV co-occurrence, with a repertoire-size bias correction applied to TCR pairs. False discovery rates were estimated in a later analysis by permuting HLA or CMV assignments 20 times. In a later analysis, co-occurring TCRs were grouped with DBSCAN, and TCRdist sequence similarity was added when clustering was performed within HLA-allele-positive subsets. For co-occurrence clustering, repertoires with fewer than 30,000 or more than 120,000 public chains were excluded, along with roughly five repertoires with anomalous nucleotide sharing. TCRdb provides this immuneACCESS table in a form limited to in-frame rearrangements. Some clones are lacking; in checked studies, under half of them reflect an unresolved V gene, and why the rest are absent is not known. D and trimming were read from the DNA, whereas the V and J calls and clone size are those reported in that table. A total of about 170,000 clones appear in this sample, 70% to 90% of them only once. The top ten constitute about 2% of the sample.

The CDR3, from cysteine to phenylalanine, totals 15 residues. Of all the DNA, just the CDR3 is kept, 45 bases in frame from base 1. For CDR1 and CDR2, the germline V gene lists SGHTS and YDEGEE. The germline V and J ends show losses of 3 bases and 4 bases respectively, and no gene match explains 9 bases of the junction. As regards this clone: This receptor's antigen is unknown. Base qualities are not provided; no much larger clone lies one nucleotide away.

The sample taken for sequencing was PBMCs. The source is a man younger than 35 in good health and CMV-seropositive. Recombination linked TRBV5-8 to TRBJ2-7, with TRBD1 identical over 8 junction bases. The CDR3 region: CASSYAGQVGYEQYF. In nucleotides, the sequence is TGTGCCAGCAGCTATGCGGGACAGGTGGGTTACGAGCAGTACTTC.